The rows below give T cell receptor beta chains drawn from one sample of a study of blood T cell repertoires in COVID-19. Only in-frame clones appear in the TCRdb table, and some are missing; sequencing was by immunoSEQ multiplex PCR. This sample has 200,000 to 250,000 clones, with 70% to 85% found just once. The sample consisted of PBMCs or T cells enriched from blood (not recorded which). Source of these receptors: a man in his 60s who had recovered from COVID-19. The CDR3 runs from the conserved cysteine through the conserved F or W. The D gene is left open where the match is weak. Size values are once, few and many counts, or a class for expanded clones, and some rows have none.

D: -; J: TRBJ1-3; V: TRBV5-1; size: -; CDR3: CASSLGAGASGNTIYF; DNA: TGCGCCAGCAGCTTGGGAGCAGGGGCGTCGGGAAACACCATATATTTT
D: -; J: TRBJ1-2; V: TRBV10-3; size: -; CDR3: CAISESLGAGYGYTF; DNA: TGTGCCATCAGTGAGTCGTTGGGGGCGGGCTATGGCTACACCTTC
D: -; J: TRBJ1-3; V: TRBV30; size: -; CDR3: CAWSPVSGNTIYF; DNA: TGTGCCTGGAGCCCTGTCTCTGGAAACACCATATATTTT
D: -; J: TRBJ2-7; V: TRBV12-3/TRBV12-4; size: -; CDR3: CASSFHNSYEQYF; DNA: TGTGCCAGCAGTTTTCACAACTCCTACGAGCAGTACTTC
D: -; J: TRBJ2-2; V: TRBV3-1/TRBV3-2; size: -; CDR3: CASSQDRTAVTGELFF; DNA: TGTGCCAGCAGCCAAGATAGGACAGCGGTGACCGGGGAGCTGTTTTTT
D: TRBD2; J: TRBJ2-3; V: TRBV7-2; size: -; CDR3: CASSPRTRLARANTDTQYF; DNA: TGTGCCAGCAGCCCACGGACCCGACTAGCTAGAGCAAACACAGATACGCAGTATTTT
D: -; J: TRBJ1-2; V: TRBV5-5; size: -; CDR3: CASSLDPGVYYGYTF; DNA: TGTGCCAGCAGCTTGGATCCCGGGGTCTACTATGGCTACACCTTC
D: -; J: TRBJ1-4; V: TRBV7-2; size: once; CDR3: CASSGAGTTNEKLFF; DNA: TGTGCCAGCAGCGGAGCCGGGACAACTAATGAAAAACTGTTTTTT
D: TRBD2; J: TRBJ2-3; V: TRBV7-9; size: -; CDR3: CASSLDLAGEDNTDTQYF; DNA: TGTGCCAGCAGCTTAGATCTAGCGGGGGAGGATAACACAGATACGCAGTATTTT
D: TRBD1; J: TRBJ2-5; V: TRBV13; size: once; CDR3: CASSLGQGKETQYF; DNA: TGTGCCAGCAGCTTAGGACAGGGGAAGGAGACCCAGTACTTC
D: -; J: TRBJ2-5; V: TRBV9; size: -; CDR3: CASSPSEGIPGETQYF; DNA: TGTGCCAGCAGCCCCTCGGAGGGGATCCCCGGTGAGACCCAGTACTTC
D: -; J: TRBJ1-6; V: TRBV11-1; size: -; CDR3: CASSFEYNSPLHF; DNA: TGTGCCAGCAGCTTTGAGTATAATTCACCCCTCCACTTT
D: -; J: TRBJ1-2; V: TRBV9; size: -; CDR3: CASSVVGGSYGYTF; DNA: TGTGCCAGCAGCGTAGTTGGGGGCTCCTATGGCTACACCTTC
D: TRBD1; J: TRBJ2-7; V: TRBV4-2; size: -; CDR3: CASSREDRQSYEQYF; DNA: TGTGCCAGCAGCCGCGAGGACAGGCAGTCCTACGAGCAGTACTTC
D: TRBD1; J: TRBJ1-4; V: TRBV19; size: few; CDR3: CASSRTGGNEKLFF; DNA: TGTGCCAGTAGTCGGACAGGGGGAAATGAAAAACTGTTTTTT
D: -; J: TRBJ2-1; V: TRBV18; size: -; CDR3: CASSPNSYSRNEQFF; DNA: TGTGCCAGCTCACCGAACTCGTACAGTCGCAATGAGCAGTTCTTC
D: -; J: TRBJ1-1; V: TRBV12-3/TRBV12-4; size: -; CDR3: CASSLEPAEAFF; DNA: TGTGCCAGCAGTTTAGAACCAGCTGAAGCTTTCTTT
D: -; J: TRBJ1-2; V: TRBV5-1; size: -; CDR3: CASSLGQNYGYTF; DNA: TGCGCCAGCAGCTTGGGACAGAACTATGGCTACACCTTC
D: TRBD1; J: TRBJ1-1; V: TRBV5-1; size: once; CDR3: CASSLAGAGGHTEAFF; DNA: TGCGCCAGCAGCTTGGCCGGGGCAGGGGGTCACACTGAAGCTTTCTTT
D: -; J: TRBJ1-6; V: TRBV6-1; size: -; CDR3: CASSETLRDSPLHF; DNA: TGTGCCAGCAGTGAAACTCTCAGGGATTCACCCCTCCACTTT
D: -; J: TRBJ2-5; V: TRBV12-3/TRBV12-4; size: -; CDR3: CASKEGPPETQYF; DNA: TGTGCCAGCAAGGAGGGGCCCCCGGAGACCCAGTACTTC
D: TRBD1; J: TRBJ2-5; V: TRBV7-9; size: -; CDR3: CASSQDRSQETQYF; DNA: TGTGCCAGCAGCCAGGACAGGAGCCAAGAGACCCAGTACTTC
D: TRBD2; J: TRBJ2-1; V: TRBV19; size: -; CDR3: CASSISPGLAGGWFF; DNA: TGTGCCAGTAGTATATCGCCGGGACTAGCGGGGGGGTGGTTCTTC
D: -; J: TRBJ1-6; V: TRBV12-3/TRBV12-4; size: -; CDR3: CASSPGRDSPLHF; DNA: TGTGCCAGCAGCCCGGGGAGAGATTCACCCCTCCACTTT
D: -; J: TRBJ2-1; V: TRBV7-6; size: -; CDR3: CASSLTGYNEQFF; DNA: TGTGCCAGCAGCTTAACGGGATACAATGAGCAGTTCTTC
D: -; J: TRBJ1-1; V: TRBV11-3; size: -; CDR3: CASSPGGVNTEAFF; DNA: TGTGCCAGCAGCCCGGGGGGGGTGAACACTGAAGCTTTCTTT
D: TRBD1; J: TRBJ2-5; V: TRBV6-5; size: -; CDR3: CASRPTGEETQYF; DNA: TGTGCCAGCAGACCGACAGGGGAGGAGACCCAGTACTTC
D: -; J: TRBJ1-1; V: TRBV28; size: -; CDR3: CASKMDGDTEAFF; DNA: TGTGCCAGCAAGATGGACGGGGACACTGAAGCTTTCTTT
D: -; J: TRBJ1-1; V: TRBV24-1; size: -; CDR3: CATSDPGHFVGAFF; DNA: TGTGCCACCAGTGACCCGGGACACTTTGTCGGTGCTTTCTTT